This T cell receptor beta chain originates from a study of sequential checkpoint blockade in melanoma. Profiling relied on immunoSEQ multiplex PCR, and the TCRdb table lists in-frame clones only, not all of them. This sample yields some 30,000 clones, of which under 90% are seen a single time; 18% belongs to the top ten. This sample's treatment: randomized to nivolumab then ipilimumab (arm A) or the reverse (arm B). The TCR originated in a human donor with melanoma. This specimen was CD8+ T cells sorted from blood (inferred from file names), taken from a patient given nivolumab and ipilimumab in sequence.

In DNA form, the CDR3 reads TGTGCCAGCAGTTTCAGTCCGGGGGTGAGTTACGACGAGCAGTACTTC. It translates to CASSFSPGVSYDEQYF. This rearrangement joins TRBV28 to TRBJ2-5; D may be TRBD2 (6 bases). With the DNA end fitting TRBJ2-7 better, the J assignment may be wrong. The CDR3 contains 16 residues. The germline gives CDR1 MDHEN, CDR2 SYDVKM.